A single sample is the source of the 9 T cell receptor beta chains below, sequenced in a study of T cells in Graves' hyperthyroidism and ophthalmopathy. RNA transcripts provided the source from which TCR beta CDR3 regions were amplified. The HTBI primer set was used in a first-round RT-PCR of the TCR CDR3. MiXCR, applied by TCRdb to the multiplex PCR reads, yields one record per CDR3 protein. The sample yields about 290,000 distinct CDR3 sequences, about 13% seen once. The sample taken for sequencing was blood. These receptors all stem from a woman aged 40 to 49 with Graves' hyperthyroidism.

At least ten counts were recorded for this clonotype. The chain joins TRBV12-3 or TRBV12-4 to TRBJ1-1, with D hard to call. Trimming took 3 bases from V and 5 from J, leaving 19 bases between them. This CDR3 is 16 amino acids long. The chain's CDR3 is CASSFSPRRPLTEAFF. Here the CDR3 DNA reads TGTGCCAGCAGTTTTTCACCTCGTCGGCCGCTAACTGAAGCTTTCTTT.

The chain joins TRBV3-1 to TRBJ2-7, with D uncertain. V was trimmed by 1 base and J by 4 bases, leaving 8 bases between them. Germline CDR1 is LGHDT and CDR2 is YNNKEL (reference sequence). There are 13 residues in the CDR3. In DNA form, the CDR3 reads TGTGCCAGCAGCCAAGGGTTAAGTTACGAGCAGTACTTC. Protein product: CASSQGLSYEQYF.

This clonotype was observed a single time. The rearrangement uses TRBV20-1 and TRBJ1-6; D unclear. V lost 5 bases and J lost 15, with 17 bases in between. From germline, CDR1 is DFQATT and CDR2 SNEGSKA (reference sequence). The CDR3 has 12 amino acids. The CDR3 bases are TGCAGTGCTGCCCAGACACCCCCACTCCTCCACTTT. Translating gives CSAAQTPPLLHF.

This clonotype was recorded at least ten times. The rearrangement joins TRBV27 to TRBJ2-1; 14 bases map to TRBD2. Germline-derived CDR1 and CDR2 are MNHEY and SMNVEV (reference sequence). This CDR3 has 18 amino acids. V dropped 0 bases and J dropped 7; count of bases not matched to a gene: 8. The CDR3 nucleotides read TGTGCCAGCAGTTTATCGAGACTAGCGGGAGGGCCGGTGAATGAGCAGTTCTTC. It translates to CASSLSRLAGGPVNEQFF.

The chain is built from TRBV19 and TRBJ2-2; D is unresolved. With 1 base removed from V and 4 bases from J, the gap between germline ends came to 7 bases. The CDR3 extends over 14 amino acids. Germline CDR1 is LNHDA and CDR2 is SQIVND (reference sequence). The CDR3: CASSIGSSTGELFF. CDR3 coding DNA: TGTGCCAGTAGTATAGGGAGCTCCACCGGGGAGCTGTTTTTT.

This clonotype was seen a handful of times. The rearrangement uses TRBV7-8 and TRBJ1-1, with D perhaps TRBD1 (5 bases). Germline-derived CDR1 and CDR2 are SGHVS and FQNEAQ. Trimming pared 7 bases from V and 11 bases from J, leaving 20 bases between. The CDR3 is 13 residues long. CDR3: CASTGGGGRGAFF. The DNA for the CDR3 is TGTGCCAGCACCGGGGGGGGGGGGAGAGGCGCTTTCTTT.

The chain joins TRBV29-1 to TRBJ2-1; 8 bases fit TRBD1. The germline V gene has CDR1 SQVTM and CDR2 ANQGSEA. The CDR3 spans 14 residues. Trimming at V came to 4 bases and at J to 10 bases, leaving 12 bases not matched to a gene. The CDR3 region is CSVVGDRPPQEQFF. CDR3 coding DNA: TGCAGCGTTGTTGGGGACAGGCCACCCCAAGAGCAGTTCTTC.

V usage is TRBV3-1 and J usage is TRBJ2-2; 8 bases line up with TRBD2. The CDR3 totals 14 residues. V dropped 4 bases and J dropped 7; count of bases not matched to a gene: 5. Germline lookup yields CDR1 LGHDT and CDR2 YNNKEL (reference sequence). The CDR3 sequence: CASSRNSGNGELFF. CDR3 nucleotide sequence: TGTGCCAGCAGCCGGAATAGCGGGAACGGGGAGCTGTTTTTT.

Ten or more counts support this clonotype. J is TRBJ2-7 and V is TRBV7-2, with D maybe TRBD2 (5 bases). This CDR3 is 13 amino acids long. Germline V gene sequence: CDR1 SGHTA, CDR2 FQGNSA. V was shortened by 2 bases and J by 3 bases, with 8 bases between the two germline ends. The chain's CDR3 is CASSLKTNYEQYF. In nucleotides, the CDR3 is TGTGCCAGCAGCTTAAAGACTAACTACGAGCAGTACTTC. The full variable domain, rest sourced from reference TRBV7-2 and TRBJ2-7, is GAGVSQSPSNKVTEKGKDVELRCDPISGHTALYWYRQSLGQGLEFLIYFQGNSAPDKSGLPSDRFSAERTGGSVSTLTIQRTQQEDSAVYLCASSLKTNYEQYFGPGTRLTVT.